A single sample is the source of the 12 T cell receptor beta chains below, sequenced in a study of blood T cell repertoires in COVID-19. The protocol was immunoSEQ multiplex PCR, while the TCRdb copy is restricted to in-frame clones and leaves out a portion. Of about 120,000 clones listed, approximately 84% were seen once; the top ten hold roughly 7.1%. Source material: peripheral blood. All receptors derive from a man aged 65 to 85 with active or convalescent COVID-19.

This chain uses TRBV7-2 with TRBJ1-3; 9 bases match TRBD1. Trimming removed 3 bases from V and 0 bases from J; junction bases left unmatched: 12. The CDR3 consists of 19 residues. Germline lookup yields CDR1 SGHTA and CDR2 FQGNSA. The DNA for the CDR3 is TGTGCCAGCAGCTTCGTCTCCGGGACAGGGATTAGCTCTGGAAACACCATATATTTT. As protein: CASSFVSGTGISSGNTIYF.

This rearrangement joins TRBV19 to TRBJ1-5; maybe TRBD1 (5 bases). The V end was cut by 4 bases, the J end by 11 bases, with 24 bases between. This CDR3 has 16 residues. The germline V gene encodes CDR1 LNHDA and CDR2 SQIVND (reference sequence). The CDR3 nucleotides read TGTGCCAGTAGTACCCGGGACGGACACGGGGGGGGAGCCCAGCATTTT. It translates to CASSTRDGHGGGAQHF.

This clone was observed a handful of times. The J gene is TRBJ2-4, the V gene TRBV19, with D unclear. The germline gives CDR1 LNHDA, CDR2 SQIVND (reference sequence). Trimming left V 0 bases short and J 7 bases short, with 4 bases between. This CDR3 has 12 amino acids. CDR3 nucleotide sequence: TGTGCCAGTAGTATAGATCAGAACATTCAGTACTTC. It encodes CASSIDQNIQYF.

CDR3 sequence: CATSDPIPGLAVQETQYF. CDR3 nucleotides: TGTGCCACCAGTGATCCAATACCGGGACTAGCGGTCCAAGAGACCCAGTACTTC. V is TRBV24-1 and J is TRBJ2-5; 11 bases line up with TRBD2. J was trimmed by 1 base and V by 3 bases; bases with no gene match: 9. The CDR3 is made up of 18 amino acids. Germline-derived CDR1 and CDR2 are KGHDR and SFDVKD.

The chain employs TRBV7-2 and TRBJ2-2; 10 bases line up with TRBD1. This CDR3 contains 15 residues. Germline values: CDR1 SGHTA, CDR2 FQGNSA. J gave up 4 bases and V 1 base, and 0 bases lay outside the gene matches. CDR3 nucleotide sequence: TGTGCCAGCAGCTTAGGACAGGGGGCCACCGGGGAGCTGTTTTTT. Residues: CASSLGQGATGELFF.

The V and J genes are TRBV7-9 and TRBJ1-1; 9 nucleotides align to TRBD1. J was trimmed by 0 bases and V by 6 bases; bases with no gene match: 11. This CDR3 contains 17 residues. Germline V gene sequence: CDR1 SEHNR, CDR2 FQNEAQ (reference sequence). The chain's CDR3 is CASSSSHRGLVNTEAFF. The CDR3 region has the DNA TGTGCCAGCAGTTCGAGTCACAGGGGGCTCGTGAACACTGAAGCTTTCTTT.

The chain links TRBV24-1 to TRBJ2-5; TRBD1 agrees at 7 bases. Per germline, CDR1 KGHDR and CDR2 SFDVKD. The CDR3 spans 21 residues. The V and J ends lost 3 bases and 0 bases, in that order; junction bases with no gene match: 21. The CDR3 sequence: CATSDPGTESITRENQETQYF. CDR3 nucleotide sequence: TGTGCCACCAGTGATCCTGGGACAGAATCAATAACCCGAGAGAACCAAGAGACCCAGTACTTC.

The chain has TRBV5-1 and TRBJ1-6; D unresolved. Between the trimmed V and J ends, which lost 6 bases and 8 bases, there was a span of 15 bases. Germline values: CDR1 SGHRS, CDR2 YFSETQ. This CDR3 is 14 amino acids long. CDR3 coding DNA: TGCGCCAGCACCTCATCCCCTCAGGATTCACCCCTCCACTTT. Encoded protein: CASTSSPQDSPLHF.

V is TRBV7-9 and J is TRBJ2-5; TRBD2 aligns across 10 bases. The CDR3 extends over 15 amino acids. Germline V gives CDR1 SEHNR, CDR2 FQNEAQ (reference sequence). The ends lost 4 bases at V and 4 bases at J; junction bases unmatched: 6. The CDR3 region is CASSYTSGIRETQYF. CDR3 coding DNA: TGTGCCAGCAGCTATACTAGCGGGATTCGAGAGACCCAGTACTTC.

The chain couples TRBV19 to TRBJ1-6; the D gene is possibly TRBD1 (5 bases). Germline CDR1 is LNHDA and CDR2 is SQIVND (reference sequence). Deletions cut 3 bases from V and 9 bases from J, with 18 bases between. This CDR3 spans 16 amino acids. CDR3 protein: CASSIRSEGLGSPLHF. The CDR3 nucleotides read TGTGCCAGTAGTATTAGAAGTGAGGGACTTGGTTCACCCCTCCACTTT.

V usage is TRBV7-8 and J usage is TRBJ1-3; D may be TRBD1 (6 bases). The V end lost 1 base, the J end lost 2 bases, and 15 bases lay between the germline ends. CDR3 size: 17 residues. The V gene's germline CDR1 is SGHVS and CDR2 FQNEAQ. The CDR3 DNA sequence: TGTGCCAGCAGCTTAGTTCGCCCGGCAGGGGCTGGAAACACCATATATTTT. Residues: CASSLVRPAGAGNTIYF.

This clone was seen once. The rearrangement uses TRBV18 and TRBJ2-6, with D perhaps matching TRBD1 (5 bases). The V gene's germline CDR1 is KGHSH and CDR2 LQKENI. V gave up 2 bases and J gave up 0 bases, with 5 bases separating them. The CDR3 runs to 15 residues. CDR3 protein: CASSPRGSGANVLTF. DNA for the CDR3: TGTGCCAGCTCACCAAGGGGCTCTGGGGCCAACGTCCTGACTTTC.